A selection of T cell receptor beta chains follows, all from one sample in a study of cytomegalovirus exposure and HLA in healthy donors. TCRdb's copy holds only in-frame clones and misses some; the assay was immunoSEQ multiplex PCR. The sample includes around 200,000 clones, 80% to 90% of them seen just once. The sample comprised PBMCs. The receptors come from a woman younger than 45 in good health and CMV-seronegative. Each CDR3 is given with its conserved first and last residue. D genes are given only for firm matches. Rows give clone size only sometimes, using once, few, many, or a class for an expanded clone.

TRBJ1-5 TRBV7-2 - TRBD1 TGTGCCAGCAGCACGCACGGGACAGGGTTGCGGCCCCAGCATTTT CASSTHGTGLRPQHF
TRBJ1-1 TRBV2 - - TGTGCCAGCTGTCGGTCGGGGTACACTGAAGCTTTCTTT CASCRSGYTEAFF
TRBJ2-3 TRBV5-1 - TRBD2 TGCGCCAGCAGCTTGGACGCGGGAGGAGATACGCAGTATTTT CASSLDAGGDTQYF
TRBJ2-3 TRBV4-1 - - TGCGCCAGCAGCCTCCTTCTAGCTGGAGATACGCAGTATTTT CASSLLLAGDTQYF
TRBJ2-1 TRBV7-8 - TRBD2 TGTGCCAGCAGAAGAGTAGCGGGGGGGCCTGTCAATGAGCAGTTCTTC CASRRVAGGPVNEQFF
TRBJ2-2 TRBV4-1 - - TGCGCCAGCAGCCAAGGGCCAGTGATCGGGGAGCTGTTTTTT CASSQGPVIGELFF
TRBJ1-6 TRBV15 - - TGTGCCACCAGCAGAGAAGCCCATAATTCACCCCTCCACTTT CATSREAHNSPLHF
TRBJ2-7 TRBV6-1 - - TGTGCCAGCAGCCCTGGACAGTCCTACGAGCAGTACTTC CASSPGQSYEQYF
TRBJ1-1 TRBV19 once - TGTGCCAGTAGTATCTATGACAGTCGGCGTACTGAAGCTTTCTTT CASSIYDSRRTEAFF
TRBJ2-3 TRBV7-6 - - TGTGCCAGCAGCTTAGGGGGCGCGGGCACAGATACGCAGTATTTT CASSLGGAGTDTQYF
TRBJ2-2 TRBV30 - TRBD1 TGTGCCTGGAGCACTTCCCTGGGGCAGGGGGTCACCGGGGAGCTGTTTTTT CAWSTSLGQGVTGELFF
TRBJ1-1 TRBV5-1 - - TGCGCCAGCAGCTTGATCGTCAGGGTAAACACTGAAGCTTTCTTT CASSLIVRVNTEAFF
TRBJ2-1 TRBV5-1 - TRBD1 TGCGCCAGCAGCGATGGAAGAATCCGGGACAGGGGCGATGAGCAGTTCTTC CASSDGRIRDRGDEQFF
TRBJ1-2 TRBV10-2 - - TGCGCCAGCAGTGAACAGCTATATGGCTACACCTTC CASSEQLYGYTF
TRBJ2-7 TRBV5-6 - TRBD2 TGTGCCAGCAGCAAGAGCCGCCTGGGCGGGAGCTCCTACGAGCAGTACTTC CASSKSRLGGSSYEQYF
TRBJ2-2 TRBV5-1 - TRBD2 TGCGCCAGCAGCTTGGATCTAGCGGGATACACCGGGGAGCTGTTTTTT CASSLDLAGYTGELFF
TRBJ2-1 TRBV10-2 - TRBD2 TGCGCCAGCAGTGAGAGGGGCGGGAGTTGGGGTGAGCAGTTCTTC CASSERGGSWGEQFF
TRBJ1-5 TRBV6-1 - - TGTGCCGGGGAGACCGGTAATAGCAATCAGCCCCAGCATTTT CAGETGNSNQPQHF
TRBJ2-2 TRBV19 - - TGTGCCACTAGGAGGGTTACGAACACCGGGGAGCTGTTTTTT CATRRVTNTGELFF
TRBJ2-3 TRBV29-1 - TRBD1 TGCAGCGTTGGAACAGGGGGCAGGACAGATACGCAGTATTTT CSVGTGGRTDTQYF
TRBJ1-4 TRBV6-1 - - TGTGCCAGCAGTGCGCAGGGATATTTTAATGAAAAACTGTTTTTT CASSAQGYFNEKLFF
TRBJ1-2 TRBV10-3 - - TGTGCCATCAGTGAGGTACTAATGACCCGAGGCTATGGCTACACCTTC CAISEVLMTRGYGYTF
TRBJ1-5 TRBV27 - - TGTGCCAGCAGTTTCCCTAATCAGCCCCAGCATTTT CASSFPNQPQHF
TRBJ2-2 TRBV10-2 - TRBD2 TGCGCCACCAGGGGGGCTAGCGGGAGCCCCGGGGAGCTGTTTTTT CATRGASGSPGELFF
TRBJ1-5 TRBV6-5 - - TGTGCCAGCAGTTACAGGCAGGGCGGTCAGCCCCAGCATTTT CASSYRQGGQPQHF
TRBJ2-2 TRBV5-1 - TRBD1 TGCGCCAGCAGCTTGGGGACAGGGGGCCGAAACACCGGGGAGCTGTTTTTT CASSLGTGGRNTGELFF
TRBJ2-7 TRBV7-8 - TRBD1 TGTGCCAGCAGCCTGGGCCAGGGGGCATACGAGCAGTACTTC CASSLGQGAYEQYF
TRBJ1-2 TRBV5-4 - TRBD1 TGTGCCAGCAGCTCGCGACAGGGGGACTATGGCTACACCTTC CASSSRQGDYGYTF
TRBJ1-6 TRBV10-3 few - TGTGCCATCAGTGAAGGGGGGGCAGTAGGGGTTAATTCACCCCTCCACTTT CAISEGGAVGVNSPLHF
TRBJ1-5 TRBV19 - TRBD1 TGTGCCAGTACCCCCGGGACAGGGGGTATTCAGCCCCAGCATTTT CASTPGTGGIQPQHF
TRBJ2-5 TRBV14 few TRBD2 TGTGCCAGCAGCATAGCGGGATATGGAGAGACCCAGTACTTC CASSIAGYGETQYF
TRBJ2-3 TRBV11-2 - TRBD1 TGTGCCAGCAGCTTAAGGGTACAGGGGGCAGGAGATACGCAGTATTTT CASSLRVQGAGDTQYF
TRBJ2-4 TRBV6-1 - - TGTGCCAGCAGTGAAGCGCTCGAGTTAGCCAAAAACATTCAGTACTTC CASSEALELAKNIQYF